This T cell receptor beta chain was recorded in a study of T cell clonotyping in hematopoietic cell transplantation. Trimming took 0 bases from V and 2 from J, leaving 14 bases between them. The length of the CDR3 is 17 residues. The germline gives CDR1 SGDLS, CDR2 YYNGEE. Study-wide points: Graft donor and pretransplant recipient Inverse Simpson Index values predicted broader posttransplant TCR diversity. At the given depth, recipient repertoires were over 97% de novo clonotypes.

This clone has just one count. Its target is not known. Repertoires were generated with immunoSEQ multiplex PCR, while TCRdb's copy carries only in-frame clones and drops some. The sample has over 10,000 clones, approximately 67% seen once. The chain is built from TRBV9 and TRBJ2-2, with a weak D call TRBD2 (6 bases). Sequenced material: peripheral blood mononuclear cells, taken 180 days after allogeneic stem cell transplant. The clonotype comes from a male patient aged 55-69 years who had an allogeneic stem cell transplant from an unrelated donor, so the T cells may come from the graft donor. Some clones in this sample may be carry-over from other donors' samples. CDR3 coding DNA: TGTGCCAGCAGCGTAGCTGCTCGGGAGAGCAACACCGGGGAGCTGTTTTTT. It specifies CASSVAARESNTGELFF.